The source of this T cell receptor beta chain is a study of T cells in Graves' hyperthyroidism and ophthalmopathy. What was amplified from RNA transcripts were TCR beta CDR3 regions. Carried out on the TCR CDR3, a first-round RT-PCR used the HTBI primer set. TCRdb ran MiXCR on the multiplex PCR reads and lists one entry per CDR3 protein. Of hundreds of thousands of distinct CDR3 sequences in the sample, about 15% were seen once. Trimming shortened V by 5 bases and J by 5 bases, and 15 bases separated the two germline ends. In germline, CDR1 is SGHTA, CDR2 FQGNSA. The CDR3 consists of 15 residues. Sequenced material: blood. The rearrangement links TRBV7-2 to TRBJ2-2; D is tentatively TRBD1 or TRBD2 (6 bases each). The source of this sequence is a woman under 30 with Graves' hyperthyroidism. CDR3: CASSPVRGPTGELFF. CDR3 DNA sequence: TGTGCCAGCAGCCCCGTCCGGGGGCCGACCGGGGAGCTGTTTTTT.